This entry lists 24 T cell receptor beta chains sequenced from one sample in a study of T-cell reconstitution after alpha-beta-depleted transplantation in children. The TCRbeta library incorporated unique molecular identifiers. TCRdb called the PCR reads again in MiXCR, with one record for every CDR3 protein. This sample has approximately 520,000 distinct CDR3 sequences, with approximately 30% found just once. The specimen comprised PBMCs from the stem cell graft donor, sampled from the stem cell graft. Receptors were obtained from a human donor who donated a stem cell graft to a child with aplastic anemia.

The chain couples TRBV4-1 to TRBJ1-4, with D possibly being TRBD1 (6 bases). Germline values: CDR1 MGHRA, CDR2 YSYEKL. The length of the CDR3 is 16 residues. V was cut by 9 bases and J by 6 bases, with 23 bases left in between. CDR3 in amino acids: CASREGGVLRDEKLFF. The CDR3 DNA sequence: TGCGCCAGTCGGGAGGGGGGAGTGCTGCGGGATGAAAAACTGTTTTTT.

V and J are TRBV6-5 and TRBJ2-3; no reliable D call. The CDR3 covers 15 residues. Germline V gene lookup returns CDR1 MNHEY and CDR2 SVGAGI. The V gene lost 4 bases and the J gene lost 0 bases, with 11 bases spanning the gap. The CDR3 here is CASSLLSSSTDTQYF. The DNA of the CDR3 is TGTGCCAGCAGTTTATTATCGTCTAGCACAGATACGCAGTATTTT.

A few counts support this clonotype. This chain joins TRBV29-1 and TRBJ1-4; 8 bases map to TRBD1. Per the germline V gene, CDR1 is SQVTM and CDR2 is ANQGSEA. Losses at the gene ends were 5 bases for V and 8 bases for J; bases not matched to a gene: 13. CDR3 length: 15 residues. DNA of the CDR3: TGCAGCGTTTCTTTCTCCCAGGGGGCTGGAGAAAAACTGTTTTTT. Translating gives CSVSFSQGAGEKLFF.

The chain links TRBV29-1 to TRBJ2-2, with 7 bases lining up with TRBD1. The junction had 3 bases not matched to a gene; V was cut back by 7 bases and J by 1 base. The CDR3 is made up of 13 amino acids. Germline CDR1 SQVTM, CDR2 ANQGSEA. The CDR3 DNA is TGCAGCGCCCGGACAGGGAACACCGGGGAGCTGTTTTTT. This codes for CSARTGNTGELFF.

As DNA, the CDR3 is TGCGCCAGCAGCTTAGCCCCAGAGAACACTGAAGCTTTCTTT. It translates to CASSLAPENTEAFF. The gene calls are TRBV5-1 and TRBJ1-1; no clear D gene. Germline values: CDR1 SGHRS, CDR2 YFSETQ. V was clipped by 2 bases and J by 1 base, with 9 bases between them. The CDR3 length is 14 residues.

This chain links TRBV6-5 with TRBJ1-1, with 8 positions matching TRBD1. J gave up 11 bases and V 0 bases, and 8 bases lay outside the gene matches. The V gene's germline CDR1 is MNHEY and CDR2 SVGAGI. This CDR3 has 14 amino acids. The CDR3 coding sequence is TGTGCCAGCAGTTACTCGATTCAGGGGGCGACGGCTTTCTTT. This codes for CASSYSIQGATAFF.

The CDR3 is CSAISWSNTEAFF. The CDR3 DNA reads as TGCAGTGCTATCTCGTGGTCGAACACTGAAGCTTTCTTT. The chain combines TRBV20-1 with TRBJ1-1; D remains unclear. V dropped 4 bases and J dropped 1 base, with 10 bases sitting between them. Germline V gene lookup returns CDR1 DFQATT and CDR2 SNEGSKA (reference sequence). The CDR3 totals 13 residues.

The rearrangement uses TRBV28 and TRBJ2-3, with 9 bases fitting TRBD2. The J segment lost 6 bases and the V segment lost 6 bases, leaving 13 bases of the junction unmatched. The CDR3 has 16 amino acids. CDR1 is MDHEN and CDR2 is SYDVKM in the germline V gene. The CDR3 nucleotides read TGTGCCAGCAGACTTGACGAGGGACTAGCCGGGGATACGCAGTATTTT. Encoded protein: CASRLDEGLAGDTQYF.

This clonotype was found a few times. V gene TRBV12-3 or TRBV12-4 combines with J gene TRBJ2-1; 13 bases match TRBD2. The CDR3 runs to 15 residues. The V and J ends lost 3 bases and 6 bases, in that order; junction bases with no gene match: 2. The CDR3 DNA sequence: TGTGCCAGCAGTTTTAGGACTAGCGGGAGCAATGAGCAGTTCTTC. It yields the protein CASSFRTSGSNEQFF.

The chain carries TRBV10-2 and TRBJ2-1, with D tentatively TRBD1 (6 bases). CDR1 WSHSY and CDR2 SAAADI come from the germline V gene. The CDR3 covers 13 residues. With 6 bases removed from V and 6 bases from J, the gap between germline ends came to 12 bases. CDR3 DNA: TGCGCCAGCAGCCAGACAGGTATCAATGAGCAGTTCTTC. Protein product: CASSQTGINEQFF.

This clonotype was found once. CDR3 region: CASSPTSGSSGELFF. The CDR3 nucleotides are TGTGCCAGCAGTCCGACTAGCGGGAGTAGCGGGGAGCTGTTTTTT. This sequence joins TRBV12-3 or TRBV12-4 and TRBJ2-2; 12 nucleotides match TRBD2. With 5 bases clipped from V and 7 bases from J, the junction kept 5 bases outside the gene matches. There are 15 residues in the CDR3.

The chain uses TRBV19 and TRBJ1-1; TRBD1 is a possible D gene (5 bases). Germline V lookup: CDR1 LNHDA, CDR2 SQIVND (reference sequence). The CDR3 runs to 15 residues. Trimming stripped 5 bases from V and 0 bases from J, with 13 bases between. CDR3 nucleotide sequence: TGTGCCAGTAGTCAGAGGGGAGGCGTGAACACTGAAGCTTTCTTT. It yields the protein CASSQRGGVNTEAFF.

This clonotype has more than one count but fewer than ten. The chain is built from TRBV5-5 and TRBJ2-7; 14 bases align to TRBD2. The V segment lost 5 bases and the J segment 5 bases; nucleotides outside the gene matches: 3. This CDR3 is built from 14 residues. Germline V CDR1 and CDR2: SGHKS, YYEKEE (reference sequence). CDR3 residues: CASSWGLAGDEQYV. CDR3 in DNA: TGTGCCAGCAGTTGGGGACTAGCGGGAGACGAGCAGTACGTC.

This clonotype was found a few times. The V gene is TRBV12-5, the J gene TRBJ1-1; D might be TRBD1 (6 bases). Germline V gene sequence: CDR1 LGHNT, CDR2 FRNRAP. Trimming removed 0 bases at V and 6 bases at J, with 23 bases between. There are 18 residues in the CDR3. CDR3: CASGLVRSGTINVAEAFF. CDR3 nucleotide sequence: TGTGCTAGTGGTTTGGTTAGGTCGGGGACAATCAATGTCGCTGAAGCTTTCTTT.

The CDR3 here is CASRTHRDGYGYTF. The CDR3 DNA sequence: TGTGCCAGCAGGACACACAGGGACGGCTATGGCTACACCTTC. The chain joins TRBV12-3 or TRBV12-4 to TRBJ1-2, with a possible D match to TRBD1 (6 bases). This CDR3 comprises 14 residues. V was clipped by 6 bases and J by 4 bases, with 15 bases between them.

The chain couples TRBV2 to TRBJ2-1; 8 nucleotides align to TRBD1. The V gene end was trimmed by 7 bases and the J gene end by 2 bases; junction bases not matched to a gene: 7. The CDR3 runs to 15 residues. Germline values: CDR1 SNHLY, CDR2 FYNNEI. The CDR3 bases are TGTGCCAGCACCATGGACAGGGTACCCTACAATGAGCAGTTCTTC. Translated, it gives CASTMDRVPYNEQFF.

The chain employs TRBV29-1 and TRBJ1-1; D may be TRBD1 (6 bases). Germline V gene data show CDR1 as SQVTM and CDR2 as ANQGSEA. The CDR3 is 13 amino acids. V was trimmed by 3 bases and J by 3 bases, leaving 11 bases between them. Here the CDR3 DNA reads TGCAGCGTTGACCTCAACAGGGACACTGAAGCTTTCTTT. As protein: CSVDLNRDTEAFF. Based on the CDR3 plus reference TRBV29-1 and TRBJ1-1, the full variable domain is SAVISQKPSRDICQRGTSLTIQCQVDSQVTMMFWYRQQPGQSLTLIATANQGSEATYESGFVIDKFPISRPNLTFSTLTVSNMSPEDSSIYLCSVDLNRDTEAFFGQGTRLTVV.

There are a few counts of this clonotype. V gene TRBV5-5 combines with J gene TRBJ1-5; D remains ambiguous. Germline V gene sequence: CDR1 SGHKS, CDR2 YYEKEE (reference sequence). Trimming took off 5 bases at V and 3 bases at J, with 9 bases between the two ends. This CDR3 has 13 amino acids. Written as DNA, the CDR3 is TGTGCCAGCAGTTCTACAGACAATCAGCCCCAGCATTTT. As protein: CASSSTDNQPQHF.

The chain joins TRBV7-9 to TRBJ1-4, with 10 positions matching TRBD1. From germline, CDR1 is SEHNR and CDR2 FQNEAQ (reference sequence). The CDR3 runs to 16 residues. The junction had 13 bases not matched to a gene; V was cut back by 8 bases and J by 7 bases. The CDR3: CASGRTGGESGEKLFF. CDR3 DNA sequence: TGTGCCAGCGGAAGGACAGGGGGTGAAAGTGGTGAAAAACTGTTTTTT. The full variable domain, rest sourced from reference TRBV7-9 and TRBJ1-4, is DTGVSQNPRHKITKRGQNVTFRCDPISEHNRLYWYRQTLGQGPEFLTYFQNEAQLEKSRLLSDRFSAERPKGSFSTLEIQRTEQGDSAMYLCASGRTGGESGEKLFFGSGTQLSVL.

Written as DNA, the CDR3 is TGTGCCAGCAGTAGCCTTGGGGGAACGCAGTTCTTC. Translating it yields CASSSLGGTQFF. The chain carries TRBV27 and TRBJ2-1, with D perhaps matching TRBD1 or TRBD2 (5 bases each). CDR1 is MNHEY, CDR2 SMNVEV, per germline (reference sequence). V was trimmed by 5 bases and J by 12 bases, leaving 14 bases between them. The CDR3 totals 12 residues.

The J gene is TRBJ1-1, the V gene TRBV14, with D possibly TRBD1 on 5 matching bases. The ends were cut back, 4 bases at V and 0 bases at J, with 12 bases in the middle. The germline V gene encodes CDR1 SGHDN and CDR2 FVKESK. This CDR3 has 15 residues. CDR3 nucleotide sequence: TGTGCCAGCAGCCCCCAGCGGGGGGTGAACACTGAAGCTTTCTTT. It specifies CASSPQRGVNTEAFF.

This clonotype showed up just a few times. The CDR3 spells CASSAAGGARYTF. In DNA, the CDR3 is TGTGCCAGCAGCGCGGCCGGGGGGGCCCGCTACACCTTC. V gene TRBV7-2 combines with J gene TRBJ1-2; a possible D gene is TRBD1 (6 bases). The germline V gene has CDR1 SGHTA and CDR2 FQGNSA. V lost 5 bases, J lost 9 bases, and 16 bases lay in between. There are 13 residues in the CDR3.

By share, this clonotype counts as medium-sized. This rearrangement joins TRBV6-4 to TRBJ2-3, with D unclear. CDR3 length: 13 residues. Per the germline V gene, CDR1 is MRHNA and CDR2 is SNTAGT. V gave up 2 bases and J gave up 0 bases, with 3 bases separating them. The CDR3, as DNA: TGTGCCAGCAGTGACGGGAGCACAGATACGCAGTATTTT. Translating gives CASSDGSTDTQYF.

The rearrangement joins TRBV7-2 to TRBJ2-3, with 15 bases aligning to TRBD2. Trimming took 1 base from V and 11 from J; bases not matched to a gene: 4. This CDR3 contains 15 residues. Germline values: CDR1 SGHTA, CDR2 FQGNSA. The chain's CDR3 is CASSLGTSGREGQYF. CDR3 nucleotide sequence: TGTGCCAGCAGCTTAGGGACTAGCGGGAGGGAGGGGCAGTATTTT. Supplemented by reference TRBV7-2 and TRBJ2-3, the full variable domain reads GAGVSQSPSNKVTEKGKDVELRCDPISGHTALYWYRQSLGQGLEFLIYFQGNSAPDKSGLPSDRFSAERTGGSVSTLTIQRTQQEDSAVYLCASSLGTSGREGQYFGPGTRLTVL.